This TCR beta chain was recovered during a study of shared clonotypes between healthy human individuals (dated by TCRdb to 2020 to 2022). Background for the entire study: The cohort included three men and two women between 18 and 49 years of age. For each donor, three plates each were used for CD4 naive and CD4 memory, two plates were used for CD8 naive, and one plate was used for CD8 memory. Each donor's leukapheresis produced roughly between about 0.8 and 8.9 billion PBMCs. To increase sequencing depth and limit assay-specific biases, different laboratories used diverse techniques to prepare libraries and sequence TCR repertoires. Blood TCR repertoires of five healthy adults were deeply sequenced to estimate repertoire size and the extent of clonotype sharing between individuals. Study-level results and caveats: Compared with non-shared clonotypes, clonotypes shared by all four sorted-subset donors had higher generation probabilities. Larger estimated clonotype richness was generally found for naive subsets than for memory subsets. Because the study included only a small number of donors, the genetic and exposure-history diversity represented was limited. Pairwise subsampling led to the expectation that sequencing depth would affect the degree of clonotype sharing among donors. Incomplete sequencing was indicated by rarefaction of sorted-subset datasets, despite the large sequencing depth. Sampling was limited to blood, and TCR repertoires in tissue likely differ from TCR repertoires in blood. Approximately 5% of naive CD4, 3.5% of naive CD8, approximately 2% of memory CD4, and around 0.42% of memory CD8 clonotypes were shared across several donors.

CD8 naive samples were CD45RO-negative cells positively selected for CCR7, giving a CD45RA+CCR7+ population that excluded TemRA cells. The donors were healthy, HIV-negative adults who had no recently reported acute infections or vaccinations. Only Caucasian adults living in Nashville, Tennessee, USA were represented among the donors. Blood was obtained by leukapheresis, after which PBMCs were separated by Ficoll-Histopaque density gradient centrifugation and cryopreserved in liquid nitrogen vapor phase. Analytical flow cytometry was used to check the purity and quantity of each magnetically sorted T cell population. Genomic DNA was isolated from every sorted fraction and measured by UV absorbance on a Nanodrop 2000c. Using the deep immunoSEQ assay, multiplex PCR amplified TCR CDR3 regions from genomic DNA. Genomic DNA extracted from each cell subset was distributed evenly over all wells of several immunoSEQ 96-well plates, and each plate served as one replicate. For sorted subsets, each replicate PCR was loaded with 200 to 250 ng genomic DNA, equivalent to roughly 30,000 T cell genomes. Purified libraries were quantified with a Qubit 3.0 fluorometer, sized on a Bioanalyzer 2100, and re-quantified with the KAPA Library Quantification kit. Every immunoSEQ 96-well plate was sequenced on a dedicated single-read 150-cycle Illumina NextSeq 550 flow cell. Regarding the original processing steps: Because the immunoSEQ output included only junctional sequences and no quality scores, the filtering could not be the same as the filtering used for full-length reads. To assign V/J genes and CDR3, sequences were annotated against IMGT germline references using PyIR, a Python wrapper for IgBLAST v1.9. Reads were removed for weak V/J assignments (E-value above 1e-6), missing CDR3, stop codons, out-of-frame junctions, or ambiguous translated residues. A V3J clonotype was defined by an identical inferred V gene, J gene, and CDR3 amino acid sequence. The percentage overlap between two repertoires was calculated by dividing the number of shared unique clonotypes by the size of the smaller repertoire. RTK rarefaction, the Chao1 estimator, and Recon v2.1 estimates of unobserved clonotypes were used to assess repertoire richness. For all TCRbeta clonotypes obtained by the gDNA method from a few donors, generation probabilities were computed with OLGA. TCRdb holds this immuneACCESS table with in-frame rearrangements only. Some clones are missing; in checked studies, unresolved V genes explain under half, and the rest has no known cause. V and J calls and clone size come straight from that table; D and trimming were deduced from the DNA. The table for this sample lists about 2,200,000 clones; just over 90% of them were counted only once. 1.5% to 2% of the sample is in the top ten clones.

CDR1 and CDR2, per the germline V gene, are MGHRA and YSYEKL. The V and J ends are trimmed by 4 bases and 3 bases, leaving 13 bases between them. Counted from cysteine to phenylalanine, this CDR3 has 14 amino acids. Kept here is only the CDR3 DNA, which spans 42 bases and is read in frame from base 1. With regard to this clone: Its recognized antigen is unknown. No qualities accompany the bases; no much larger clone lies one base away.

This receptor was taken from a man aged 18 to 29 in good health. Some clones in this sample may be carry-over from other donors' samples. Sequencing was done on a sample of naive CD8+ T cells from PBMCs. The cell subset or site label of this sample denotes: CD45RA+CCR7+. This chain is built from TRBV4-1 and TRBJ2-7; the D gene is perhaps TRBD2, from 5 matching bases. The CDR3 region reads CASSRSGLFYEQYF. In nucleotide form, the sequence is TGCGCCAGCAGCCGGAGCGGCCTCTTCTACGAGCAGTACTTC.